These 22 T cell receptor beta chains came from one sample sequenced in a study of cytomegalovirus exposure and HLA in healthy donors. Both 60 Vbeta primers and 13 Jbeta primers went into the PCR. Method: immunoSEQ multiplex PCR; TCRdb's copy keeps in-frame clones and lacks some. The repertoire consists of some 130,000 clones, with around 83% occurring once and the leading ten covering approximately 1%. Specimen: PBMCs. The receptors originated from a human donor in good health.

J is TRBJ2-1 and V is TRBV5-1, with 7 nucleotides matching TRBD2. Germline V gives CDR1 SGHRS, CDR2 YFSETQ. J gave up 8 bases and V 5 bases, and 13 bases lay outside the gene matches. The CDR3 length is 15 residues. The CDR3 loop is CASSSWEGSGDEQFF. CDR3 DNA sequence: TGCGCCAGCAGTTCTTGGGAGGGTAGCGGCGATGAGCAGTTCTTC.

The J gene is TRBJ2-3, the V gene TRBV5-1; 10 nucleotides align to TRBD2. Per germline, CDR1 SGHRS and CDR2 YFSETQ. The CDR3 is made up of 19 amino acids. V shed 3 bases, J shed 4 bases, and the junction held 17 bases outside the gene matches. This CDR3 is CASSYPKIIAGGISDTQYF. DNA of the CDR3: TGCGCCAGCAGCTACCCTAAGATTATAGCGGGGGGTATATCAGATACGCAGTATTTT. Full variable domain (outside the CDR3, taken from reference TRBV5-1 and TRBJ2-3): KAGVTQTPRYLIKTRGQQVTLSCSPISGHRSVSWYQQTPGQGLQFLFEYFSETQRNKGNFPGRFSGRQFSNSRSEMNVSTLELGDSALYLCASSYPKIIAGGISDTQYFGPGTRLTVL.

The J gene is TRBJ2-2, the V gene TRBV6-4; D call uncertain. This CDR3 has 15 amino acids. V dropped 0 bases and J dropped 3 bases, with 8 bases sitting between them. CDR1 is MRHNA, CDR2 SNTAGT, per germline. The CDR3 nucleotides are TGTGCCAGCAGTGACTCGGGTCGGGACACCGGGGAGCTGTTTTTT. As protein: CASSDSGRDTGELFF.

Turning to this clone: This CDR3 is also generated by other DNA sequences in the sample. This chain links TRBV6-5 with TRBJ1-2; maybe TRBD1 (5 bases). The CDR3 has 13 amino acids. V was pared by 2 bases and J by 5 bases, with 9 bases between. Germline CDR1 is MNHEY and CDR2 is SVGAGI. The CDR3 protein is CASSYRTNYGYTF. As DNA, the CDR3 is TGTGCCAGCAGTTACAGGACAAATTATGGCTACACCTTC.

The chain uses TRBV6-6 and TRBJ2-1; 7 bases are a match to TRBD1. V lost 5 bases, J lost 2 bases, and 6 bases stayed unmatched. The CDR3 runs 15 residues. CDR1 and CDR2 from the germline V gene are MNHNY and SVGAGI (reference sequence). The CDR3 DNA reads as TGTGCCAGCAGTCCCTCCGGGACAGCCTACAATGAGCAGTTCTTC. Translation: CASSPSGTAYNEQFF.

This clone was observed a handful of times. CDR3 sequence: CASSRNQVMDRGPEQYF. In DNA form, the CDR3 reads TGCGCCAGCAGCCGAAACCAAGTGATGGACAGGGGCCCCGAGCAGTACTTC. The V gene is TRBV4-1, the J gene TRBJ2-7; 9 bases align to TRBD1. Germline CDR1 MGHRA, CDR2 YSYEKL. The CDR3 loop spans 17 amino acids. Unmatched junction bases numbered 16, after V lost 4 bases and J lost 6 bases.

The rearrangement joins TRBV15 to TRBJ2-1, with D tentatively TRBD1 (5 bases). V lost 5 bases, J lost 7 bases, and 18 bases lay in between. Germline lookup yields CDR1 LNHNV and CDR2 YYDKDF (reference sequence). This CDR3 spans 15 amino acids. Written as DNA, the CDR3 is TGTGCCACCAGCCCCGAACGTGACAGACCTAATGAGCAGTTCTTC. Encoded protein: CATSPERDRPNEQFF.

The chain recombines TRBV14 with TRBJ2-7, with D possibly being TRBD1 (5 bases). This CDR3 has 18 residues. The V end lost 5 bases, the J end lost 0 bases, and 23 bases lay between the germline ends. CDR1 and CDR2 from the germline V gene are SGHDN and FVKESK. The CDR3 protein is CASSDTGFSGPPSYEQYF. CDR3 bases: TGTGCCAGCAGCGATACAGGTTTCTCTGGCCCCCCCTCCTACGAGCAGTACTTC.

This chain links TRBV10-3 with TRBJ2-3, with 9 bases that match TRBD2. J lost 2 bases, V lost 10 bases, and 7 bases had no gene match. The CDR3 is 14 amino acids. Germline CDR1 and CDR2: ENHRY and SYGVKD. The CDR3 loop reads CATMERGVTDTQYF. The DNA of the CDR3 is TGTGCCACCATGGAGCGGGGGGTCACAGATACGCAGTATTTT.

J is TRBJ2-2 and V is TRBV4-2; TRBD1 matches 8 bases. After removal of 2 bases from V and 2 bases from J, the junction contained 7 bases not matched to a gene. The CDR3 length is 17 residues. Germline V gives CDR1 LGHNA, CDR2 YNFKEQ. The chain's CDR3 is CASSQSPTGGNTGELFF. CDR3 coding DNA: TGTGCCAGCAGCCAATCCCCAACAGGGGGAAACACCGGGGAGCTGTTTTTT.

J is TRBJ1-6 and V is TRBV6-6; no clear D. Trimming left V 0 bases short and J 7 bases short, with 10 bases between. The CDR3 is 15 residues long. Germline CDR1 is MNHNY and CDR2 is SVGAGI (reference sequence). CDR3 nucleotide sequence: TGTGCCAGCAGTTACTCCGGTCACCGGAATTCACCCCTCCACTTT. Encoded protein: CASSYSGHRNSPLHF.

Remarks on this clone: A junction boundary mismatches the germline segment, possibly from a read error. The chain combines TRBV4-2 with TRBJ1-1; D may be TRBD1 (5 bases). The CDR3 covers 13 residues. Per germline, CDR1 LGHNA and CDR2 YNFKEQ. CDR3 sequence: CAGSPDIFSEAFF. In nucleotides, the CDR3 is TGTGCCGGCAGCCCGGACATTTTCTCTGAAGCTTTCTTT.

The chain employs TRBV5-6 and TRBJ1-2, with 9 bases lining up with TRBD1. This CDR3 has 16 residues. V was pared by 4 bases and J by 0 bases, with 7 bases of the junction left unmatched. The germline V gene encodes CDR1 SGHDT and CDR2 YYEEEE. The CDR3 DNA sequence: TGTGCCAGCAGCCCGGACTGGACAGGGGCTAACTATGGCTACACCTTC. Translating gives CASSPDWTGANYGYTF. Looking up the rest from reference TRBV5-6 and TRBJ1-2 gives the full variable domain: DAGVTQSPTHLIKTRGQQVTLRCSPKSGHDTVSWYQQALGQGPQFIFQYYEEEERQRGNFPDRFSGHQFPNYSSELNVNALLLGDSALYLCASSPDWTGANYGYTFGSGTRLTVV.

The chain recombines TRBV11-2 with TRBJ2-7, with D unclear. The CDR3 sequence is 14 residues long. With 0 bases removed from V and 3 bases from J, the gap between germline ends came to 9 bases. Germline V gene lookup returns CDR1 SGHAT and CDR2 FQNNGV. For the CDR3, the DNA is TGTGCCAGCAGCTTAGAATTCGTTCGCTACGAGCAGTACTTC. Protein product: CASSLEFVRYEQYF.

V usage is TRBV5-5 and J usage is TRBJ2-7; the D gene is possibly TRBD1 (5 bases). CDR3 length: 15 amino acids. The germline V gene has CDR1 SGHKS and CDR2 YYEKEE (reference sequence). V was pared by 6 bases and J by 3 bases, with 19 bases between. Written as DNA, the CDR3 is TGTGCCAGCATCGATCTTAGCCAGACAGACTACGAGCAGTACTTC. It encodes CASIDLSQTDYEQYF.

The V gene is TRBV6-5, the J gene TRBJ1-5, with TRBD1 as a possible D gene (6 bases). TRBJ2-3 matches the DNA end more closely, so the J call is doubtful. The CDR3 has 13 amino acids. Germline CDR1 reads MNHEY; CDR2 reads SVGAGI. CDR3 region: CASSYSGNRAQYF. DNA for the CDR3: TGTGCCAGCAGTTACTCTGGGAACAGGGCGCAGTATTTT.

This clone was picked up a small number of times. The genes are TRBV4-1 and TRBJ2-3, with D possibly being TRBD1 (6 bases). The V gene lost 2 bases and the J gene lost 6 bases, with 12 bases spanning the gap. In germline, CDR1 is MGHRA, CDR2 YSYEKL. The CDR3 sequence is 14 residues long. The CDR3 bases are TGCGCCAGCAGCCAATCCCAGGGGCCGGATACGCAGTATTTT. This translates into CASSQSQGPDTQYF.

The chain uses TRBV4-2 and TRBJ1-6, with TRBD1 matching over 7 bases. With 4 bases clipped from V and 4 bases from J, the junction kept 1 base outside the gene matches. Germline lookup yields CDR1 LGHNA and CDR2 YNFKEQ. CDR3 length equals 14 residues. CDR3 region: CASSRQGYNSPLHF. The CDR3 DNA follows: TGTGCCAGCAGCCGACAGGGTTATAATTCACCCCTCCACTTT.

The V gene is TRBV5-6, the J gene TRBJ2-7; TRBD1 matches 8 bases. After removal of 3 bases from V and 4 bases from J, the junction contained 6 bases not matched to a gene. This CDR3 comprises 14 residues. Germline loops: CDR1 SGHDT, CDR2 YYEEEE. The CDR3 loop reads CASSWGTGRYEQYF. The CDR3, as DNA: TGTGCCAGCAGCTGGGGGACAGGCCGATACGAGCAGTACTTC.

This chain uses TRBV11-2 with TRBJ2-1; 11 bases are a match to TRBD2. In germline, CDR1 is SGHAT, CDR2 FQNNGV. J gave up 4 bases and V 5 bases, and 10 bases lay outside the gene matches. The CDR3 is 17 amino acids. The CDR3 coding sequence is TGTGCCAGCAGCACGTCGTTAGCGGGGGGGCAATACAATGAGCAGTTCTTC. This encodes CASSTSLAGGQYNEQFF.

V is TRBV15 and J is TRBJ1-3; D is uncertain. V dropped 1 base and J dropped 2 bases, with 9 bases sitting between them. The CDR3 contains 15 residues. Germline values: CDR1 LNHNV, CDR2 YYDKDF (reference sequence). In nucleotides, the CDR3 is TGTGCCACCAGCAGAGGGCACGGAGCTGGAAACACCATATATTTT. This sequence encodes CATSRGHGAGNTIYF. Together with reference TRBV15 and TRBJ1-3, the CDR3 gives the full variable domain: DAMVIQNPRYQVTQFGKPVTLSCSQTLNHNVMYWYQQKSSQAPKLLFHYYDKDFNNEADTPDNFQSRRPNTSFCFLDIRSPGLGDTAMYLCATSRGHGAGNTIYFGEGSWLTVV.

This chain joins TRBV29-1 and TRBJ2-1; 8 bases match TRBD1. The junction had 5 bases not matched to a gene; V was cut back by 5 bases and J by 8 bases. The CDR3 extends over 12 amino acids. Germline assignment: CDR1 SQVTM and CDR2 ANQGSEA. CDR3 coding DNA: TGCAGCGTTCAACAGGGGGGCGATGAGCAGTTCTTC. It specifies CSVQQGGDEQFF.